The 29 T cell receptor beta chains in this list originate from one sample, sequenced in a study of T cell responses to AZD1222 COVID-19 vaccine. The assay was immunoSEQ multiplex PCR, and TCRdb's table has in-frame clones only and misses some. The sample holds 100,000 to 150,000 clones, about 88% seen once. The sample here was peripheral blood, taken on day 0 of AZD1222 vaccination. These receptors all stem from an adult in good health.

The CDR3 DNA sequence: TGTGCCAGCAGTTACTCGAAGTTACAGGTGGCGGGCGAGCAGTACTTC. It translates to CASSYSKLQVAGEQYF. The chain employs TRBV6-5 and TRBJ2-7; D possibly matches TRBD1 or TRBD2 (5 bases each). The CDR3 has 16 residues. Germline V gene lookup returns CDR1 MNHEY and CDR2 SVGAGI. Trimming took 0 bases from V and 6 from J, leaving 18 bases between them.

The genes are TRBV7-2 and TRBJ1-1, with TRBD1 matching 7 bases. CDR1 and CDR2 from the germline V gene are SGHTA and FQGNSA. The trim removed 4 bases at V and 5 bases at J, leaving 10 bases unmatched. The CDR3 loop spans 15 amino acids. CDR3 region: CASSSYRGAGTEAFF. The CDR3 DNA is TGTGCCAGCAGCTCCTACAGGGGCGCGGGGACTGAAGCTTTCTTT.

This rearrangement joins TRBV19 to TRBJ2-6, with D unclear. V was cut by 5 bases and J by 0 bases, with 8 bases left in between. The CDR3 totals 15 residues. Per germline, CDR1 LNHDA and CDR2 SQIVND (reference sequence). The CDR3 loop reads CASSPSTSGANVLTF. DNA of the CDR3: TGTGCCAGTAGTCCGAGCACCTCTGGGGCCAACGTCCTGACTTTC.

The chain is built from TRBV5-4 and TRBJ2-7; 10 positions agree with TRBD2. Germline V gene data show CDR1 as SGHNT and CDR2 as YYREEE (reference sequence). J gave up 1 base and V 0 bases, and 4 bases lay outside the gene matches. The CDR3 loop spans 16 amino acids. CDR3 in DNA: TGTGCCAGCAGCTTGGAAGCGGGAGGGTTGTCCTACGAGCAGTACTTC. It translates to CASSLEAGGLSYEQYF.

The genes are TRBV4-1 and TRBJ2-3; tentatively, D is TRBD2 (8 bases). V was clipped by 1 base and J by 5 bases, with 28 bases between them. Germline lookup yields CDR1 MGHRA and CDR2 YSYEKL. The CDR3 runs 20 residues. Written as DNA, the CDR3 is TGCGCCAGCAGCCAAGCACAGGGGAGGATAGGGCGGGAGGACGGAGATACGCAGTATTTT. Amino acid sequence: CASSQAQGRIGREDGDTQYF.

This chain uses TRBV5-1 with TRBJ1-1; TRBD1 matches at 9 bases. This CDR3 comprises 17 residues. Per germline, CDR1 SGHRS and CDR2 YFSETQ. Germline trimming cut 0 bases from V and 2 bases from J; bases unmatched to any gene: 8. CDR3: CASSLVLQGAYNTEAFF. The CDR3, as DNA: TGCGCCAGCAGCTTGGTATTACAGGGGGCTTACAACACTGAAGCTTTCTTT.

The chain carries TRBV19 and TRBJ1-5; tentatively, D is TRBD1 (6 bases). Germline CDR1 LNHDA, CDR2 SQIVND (reference sequence). V gave up 1 base and J gave up 3 bases, with 10 bases separating them. The CDR3 runs to 15 residues. The CDR3 here is CASSIGRGPNQPQHF. DNA for the CDR3: TGTGCCAGTAGTATAGGCAGGGGACCCAATCAGCCCCAGCATTTT.

The chain uses TRBV10-1 and TRBJ2-3, with D possibly matching TRBD1 (5 bases). The V and J ends lost 5 bases and 3 bases respectively, with 12 bases between them. The CDR3 length is 14 residues. Germline V CDR1 and CDR2: WNHNN, SYGVQD (reference sequence). The CDR3 DNA reads as TGCGCCAGCAGTAGGGCCAGGGTGACAGATACGCAGTATTTT. Translated, it gives CASSRARVTDTQYF.

V and J are TRBV5-4 and TRBJ1-1, with D maybe TRBD1 (5 bases). Trimming shortened V by 4 bases and J by 1 base, and 14 bases separated the two germline ends. Germline CDR1 is SGHNT and CDR2 is YYREEE (reference sequence). The CDR3 sequence is 15 residues long. The CDR3 loop reads CASSGMGPSNTEAFF. As DNA, the CDR3 is TGTGCCAGCAGCGGTATGGGACCGTCGAACACTGAAGCTTTCTTT. Full variable domain (missing parts from reference TRBV5-4 and TRBJ1-1): ETGVTQSPTHLIKTRGQQVTLRCSSQSGHNTVSWYQQALGQGPQFIFQYYREEENGRGNFPPRFSGLQFPNYSSELNVNALELDDSALYLCASSGMGPSNTEAFFGQGTRLTVV.

The chain has TRBV19 and TRBJ2-7, with D maybe TRBD1 (6 bases). The CDR3 has 11 residues. V lost 8 bases, J lost 5 bases, and 10 bases lay in between. Germline CDR1 and CDR2: LNHDA and SQIVND (reference sequence). CDR3 protein: CASQDSHEQYF. DNA for the CDR3: TGTGCCAGTCAGGACAGCCACGAGCAGTACTTC.

The chain joins TRBV7-2 to TRBJ2-7; D perhaps matches TRBD2 (7 bases). The germline CDR1 and CDR2 sequences are SGHTA and FQGNSA. The V and J ends lost 1 base and 6 bases respectively, with 16 bases between them. CDR3 length: 15 residues. DNA of the CDR3: TGTGCCAGCAGCTTAGAGGGGGGGGCCGGATTCGAGCAGTACTTC. Amino acids: CASSLEGGAGFEQYF.

The genes are TRBV27 and TRBJ1-1; D is possibly TRBD1 (6 bases). Looked up from germline, CDR1 is MNHEY and CDR2 is SMNVEV (reference sequence). V was cut by 5 bases and J by 5 bases, with 18 bases left in between. There are 15 residues in the CDR3. DNA of the CDR3: TGTGCCAGCAGTGCCTCCCGGGGGGCGCAAACTGAAGCTTTCTTT. It is translated as CASSASRGAQTEAFF.

This chain joins TRBV29-1 and TRBJ2-7; D not certain. Trimming took 0 bases from V and 2 from J, leaving 8 bases between them. Germline V CDR1 and CDR2: SQVTM, ANQGSEA. The CDR3 totals 13 residues. Here the CDR3 reads CSVEDGRTYEQYF. CDR3 DNA: TGCAGCGTTGAAGACGGGCGGACCTACGAGCAGTACTTC.

This clone was counted a single time. The rearrangement joins TRBV7-9 to TRBJ2-1, with 10 nucleotides matching TRBD2. Trimming removed 5 bases from V and 5 bases from J; junction bases left unmatched: 6. Per germline, CDR1 SEHNR and CDR2 FQNEAQ (reference sequence). This CDR3 spans 15 amino acids. CDR3 residues: CASSELAGGNNEQFF. DNA of the CDR3: TGTGCCAGCAGCGAATTAGCGGGGGGTAACAATGAGCAGTTCTTC.

V usage is TRBV15 and J usage is TRBJ1-1; perhaps TRBD1 as D (5 bases). In germline, CDR1 is LNHNV, CDR2 YYDKDF (reference sequence). V was clipped by 3 bases and J by 4 bases, with 12 bases between them. This CDR3 spans 14 amino acids. The CDR3 region is CATSRDFGATEAFF. The CDR3 coding sequence is TGTGCCACCAGCAGGGATTTTGGGGCCACTGAAGCTTTCTTT.

V gene TRBV4-2 combines with J gene TRBJ2-7, with D perhaps matching TRBD1 or TRBD2 (6 bases each). V was cut by 4 bases and J by 5 bases, with 21 bases left in between. This CDR3 has 16 amino acids. CDR1 and CDR2 (germline): LGHNA, YNFKEQ. The CDR3 DNA is TGTGCCAGCAGCCCCTCCGGGGGCCCCGGGGTCGACGAGCAGTACTTC. This translates into CASSPSGGPGVDEQYF.

J is TRBJ1-2 and V is TRBV6-8, with 9 bases identical to TRBD1. Germline CDR1 and CDR2: MNHGY and SAAAGT. J was trimmed by 4 bases and V by 5 bases; bases with no gene match: 8. The CDR3 contains 15 residues. The CDR3 coding sequence is TGTGCCAGCAGTCGCCGGGACAGGGAGGGCTATGGCTACACCTTC. Protein sequence: CASSRRDREGYGYTF.

The V call is TRBV5-6, the J call TRBJ2-7; 10 nucleotides agree with TRBD2. The CDR3 runs 14 residues. Germline-derived CDR1 and CDR2 are SGHDT and YYEEEE. V lost 3 bases to trimming and J lost 3 bases; unmatched junction nucleotides: 3. Here the CDR3 DNA reads TGTGCCAGCAGCTACGGGACTAGCGTCTACGAGCAGTACTTC. It translates to CASSYGTSVYEQYF.

This sequence joins TRBV7-8 and TRBJ1-4; D remains ambiguous. Between the trimmed V and J ends, which lost 1 base and 13 bases, there was a span of 10 bases. The CDR3 contains 12 residues. In germline, CDR1 is SGHVS, CDR2 FQNEAQ. CDR3 nucleotides: TGTGCCAGCAGCTTAGGACGGCAGGCACTGTTTTTT. Encoded protein: CASSLGRQALFF.

The genes are TRBV3-1 (or the pseudogene TRBV3-2) and TRBJ1-1; tentative D call: TRBD1 (5 bases). V shed 6 bases and J shed 1 base, with 12 bases lying between them. The CDR3 totals 14 residues. Germline V lookup: CDR1 LGHDT, CDR2 YNNKEL (reference sequence). The CDR3 region is CASRPWGENTEAFF. Written as DNA, the CDR3 is TGTGCCAGCAGGCCCTGGGGGGAGAACACTGAAGCTTTCTTT.

V gene TRBV28 combines with J gene TRBJ1-1; a possible D gene is TRBD1 (5 bases). The CDR3 contains 14 residues. CDR1 MDHEN and CDR2 SYDVKM come from the germline V gene. The ends were cut back, 4 bases at V and 4 bases at J, with 13 bases in the middle. The CDR3 DNA follows: TGTGCCAGCAGTTCCTCGACTGGGGGCACTGAAGCTTTCTTT. This codes for CASSSSTGGTEAFF.

V is TRBV19 and J is TRBJ1-2; 9 bases are a match to TRBD1. Unmatched junction bases numbered 7, after V lost 4 bases and J lost 4 bases. Germline V gene lookup returns CDR1 LNHDA and CDR2 SQIVND (reference sequence). The CDR3 has 15 residues. The CDR3 nucleotides are TGTGCCAGTAGTACGGGACAGGGAGGGAGCTATGGCTACACCTTC. This codes for CASSTGQGGSYGYTF.

The chain combines TRBV15 with TRBJ2-7; 8 nucleotides agree with TRBD1. CDR1 LNHNV and CDR2 YYDKDF come from the germline V gene (reference sequence). This CDR3 is built from 15 residues. Trimming at V came to 1 base and at J to 3 bases, leaving 5 bases not matched to a gene. As DNA, the CDR3 is TGTGCCACCAGCAGAGTCTCGGACAGGGACTACGAGCAGTACTTC. This translates into CATSRVSDRDYEQYF.

V is TRBV27 and J is TRBJ2-1; 7 bases are shared with TRBD2. Germline CDR1 reads MNHEY; CDR2 reads SMNVEV (reference sequence). V trimming: 2 bases; J trimming: 4 bases; junction bases outside the gene matches: 8. The CDR3 covers 16 residues. CDR3 sequence (DNA): TGTGCCAGCAGTTTAATTGCGGGAGTACAGTACAATGAGCAGTTCTTC. It specifies CASSLIAGVQYNEQFF.

The chain is built from TRBV13 and TRBJ2-7; D might be TRBD1 or TRBD2, each matching 6 bases. Trimming took 6 bases from V and 4 from J, leaving 13 bases between them. The length of the CDR3 is 13 residues. The germline V gene encodes CDR1 PRHDT and CDR2 FYEKMQ (reference sequence). In DNA, the CDR3 is TGTGCCAGCAGTCGCGGGACAACATACGAGCAGTACTTC. Amino acids: CASSRGTTYEQYF.

The V and J genes are TRBV15 and TRBJ2-7; possibly TRBD1 for D (5 bases). Trimming removed 3 bases at V and 9 bases at J, with 21 bases between. This CDR3 region has 15 residues. Germline CDR1 LNHNV, CDR2 YYDKDF (reference sequence). CDR3 loop: CATSRPQVPYEGQYF. CDR3 nucleotide sequence: TGTGCCACCAGCAGGCCACAGGTACCCTACGAAGGGCAGTACTTC.

This chain connects TRBV6-1 to TRBJ1-2; D possibly corresponds to TRBD1 (6 bases). Germline V gene lookup returns CDR1 MNHNS and CDR2 SASEGT. The length of the CDR3 is 14 residues. Trimming shortened V by 0 bases and J by 6 bases, and 11 bases separated the two germline ends. CDR3 protein: CASSEAGGGDGYTF. The CDR3 DNA reads as TGTGCCAGCAGTGAAGCCGGAGGGGGGGATGGCTACACCTTC.

This sequence joins TRBV6-2 or TRBV6-3 and TRBJ2-2, with 8 bases fitting TRBD2. Germline V CDR1 and CDR2: MNHEY, SVGEGT. This CDR3 contains 17 residues. J lost 1 base, V lost 5 bases, and 9 bases had no gene match. The CDR3 is CASSPVEAGGNTGELFF. In DNA form, the CDR3 reads TGTGCCAGCAGTCCCGTTGAGGCGGGGGGGAACACCGGGGAGCTGTTTTTT.

V usage is TRBV5-6 and J usage is TRBJ2-7; D ambiguous. The CDR3 is 12 residues long. Trimming took 4 bases from V and 6 from J, leaving 11 bases between them. Germline V gene data show CDR1 as SGHDT and CDR2 as YYEEEE. The CDR3 sequence is CASSQIGFEQYF. As DNA, the CDR3 is TGTGCCAGCAGCCAGATCGGGTTCGAGCAGTACTTC.